This T cell receptor beta chain was sequenced for a study of blood T cells in healthy people across ages. Healthy Caucasian individuals from Russia aged about 6 to 100 were enrolled as donors. With a J-beta primer mix and a sample-barcoded 5' primer, a second PCR ran about 7 to 12 cycles. TCRdb re-called the 5' RACE reads with MiXCR, one entry per CDR3 protein. The profile shows about 680,000 distinct CDR3 sequences, approximately 49% of them singletons. Losses at the gene ends were 3 bases for V and 5 bases for J; bases not matched to a gene: 4. This CDR3 is built from 13 residues. The germline CDR1 and CDR2 sequences are DFQATT and SNEGSKA (reference sequence). This clonotype was counted once. The antigen is undetermined. Study-level results: Naive T cell percentage showed a strong correlation with TCR beta diversity. While age rose, TCR beta diversity per million T cells dropped in a roughly linear way.

The chain joins TRBV20-1 to TRBJ2-1, with 7 positions matching TRBD2. Sequencing used blood. This clonotype originated in a woman in her sixties in good health. CDR3 sequence (DNA): TGCAGTGCTAGCGGGAGGCCGGACAATGAGCAGTTCTTC. This encodes CSASGRPDNEQFF.